Sequencing of this T cell receptor (beta chain) was carried out in a study of CXCR3-negative and CXCR3-positive naive CD8 T cells. Study-level background: Per library, roughly 1.6 +/- 0.3 million reads; approximately 150 million TRB reads overall.

The TRB cDNA libraries were prepared by 5' RACE with UMI labels. TCRdb re-called the 5' RACE reads; every CDR3 protein appears as one record, without DNA. The sample includes about 90,000 distinct CDR3 sequences. Broader study findings: CXCR3-positive naive cells carried more hydrophobic TRB CDR3s than CXCR3-negative naive cells did. Memory CD8+ cells showed much lower diversity, while both naive subsets were comparably high. Naive cells used TRBV-TRBJ genes in much the same way whether CXCR3-negative or CXCR3-positive; memory cells did not.

As to this clonotype: Its specificity is not known.

The CDR3 totals 16 residues. Germline assignment: CDR1 SGHDN and CDR2 FVKESK. The sequenced sample was naive CXCR3- CD8+ T cells from blood. The subset is: CD45RO-CCR7+CD27+CD95- naive CD8+ T cells lacking CXCR3 (TNR3-). The sequence was collected from a human donor in good health. Some clones in this sample may be carry-over from other donors' samples. J is TRBJ2-1 and V is TRBV14; with no DNA, the TCRdb D assignment of TRBD1 cannot be verified. CDR3: CASSHLGQSSYNEQFF.